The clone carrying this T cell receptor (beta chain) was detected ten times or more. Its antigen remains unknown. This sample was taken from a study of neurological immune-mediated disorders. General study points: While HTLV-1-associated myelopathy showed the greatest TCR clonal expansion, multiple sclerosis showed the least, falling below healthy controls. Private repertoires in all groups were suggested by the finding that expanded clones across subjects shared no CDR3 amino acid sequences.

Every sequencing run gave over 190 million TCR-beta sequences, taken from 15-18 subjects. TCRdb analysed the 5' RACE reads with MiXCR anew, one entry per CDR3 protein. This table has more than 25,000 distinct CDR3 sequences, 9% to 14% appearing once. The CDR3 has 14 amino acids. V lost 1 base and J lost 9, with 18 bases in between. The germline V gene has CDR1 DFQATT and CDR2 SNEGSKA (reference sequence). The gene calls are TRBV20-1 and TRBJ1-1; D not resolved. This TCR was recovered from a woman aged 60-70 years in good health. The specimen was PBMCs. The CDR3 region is CSARGVRAARQAFF. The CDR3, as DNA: TGCAGTGCTAGAGGGGTCCGTGCGGCCCGACAAGCTTTCTTT.